This TCR beta chain was identified in a study of response to subunit inactivated influenza vaccine. The CDR3 has 15 amino acids. In germline, CDR1 is MDHEN, CDR2 SYDVKM. Trimming removed 6 bases from V and 3 bases from J, with 16 bases in between. MiXCR, applied by TCRdb to the RT-PCR reads, yields one record per CDR3 protein. The sample has around 570,000 distinct CDR3 sequences, around 8% seen once. This clonotype was seen ten or more times. The chain couples TRBV28 to TRBJ2-3; maybe TRBD2 (5 bases). The sequencing here drew on PBMCs from blood, taken around 25 months after vaccination. This TCR was recovered from a man aged 45-69 years who received an inactivated influenza vaccine. The CDR3 sequence: CASRQPGRRTDTQYF. The CDR3 DNA reads TGTGCCAGCAGACAACCGGGAAGAAGAACAGATACGCAGTATTTT.